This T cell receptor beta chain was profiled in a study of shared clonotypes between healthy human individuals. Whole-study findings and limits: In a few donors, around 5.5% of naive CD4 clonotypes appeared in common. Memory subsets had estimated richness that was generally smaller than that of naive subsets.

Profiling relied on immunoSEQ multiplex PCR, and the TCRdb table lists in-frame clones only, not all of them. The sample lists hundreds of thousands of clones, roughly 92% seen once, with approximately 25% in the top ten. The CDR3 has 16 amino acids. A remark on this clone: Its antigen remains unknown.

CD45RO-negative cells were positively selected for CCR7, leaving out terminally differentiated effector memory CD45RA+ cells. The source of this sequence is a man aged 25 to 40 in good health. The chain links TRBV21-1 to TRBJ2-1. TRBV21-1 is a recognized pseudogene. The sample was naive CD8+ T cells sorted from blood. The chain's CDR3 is CASIRRGVSGYNEQFF. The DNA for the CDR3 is TGTGCCAGCATCCGAAGGGGGGTTAGCGGCTACAATGAGCAGTTCTTC.